This T cell receptor beta chain was recovered during a study of blood T cell repertoires in COVID-19. At the level of the study: There were acute and convalescent COVID-19 samples, and they came from the United States, Italy and Spain. T cells, B-cell-depleted T cells, or PBMCs provided the cDNA or gDNA that served as material.

This CDR3 comprises 12 residues. CDR1 and CDR2 (germline): SQVTM, ANQGSEA. Trimming took 8 bases from V and 4 from J, leaving 11 bases between them. Under the authors' procedure: Estimation of nucleated cell counts relied on the amplification of reference gene primers. Sequencing was performed with immunoSEQ multiplex PCR; in TCRdb, only in-frame clones are kept and a portion is missing. V, J and clone size are taken as reported in that table, and D and trimming were inferred from the DNA itself. The data contain more than 150,000 clones, about 89% of them singletons. Input material: peripheral blood. This TCR came from a man aged 60-69 years with acute or convalescent COVID-19. J is TRBJ1-4 and V is TRBV29-1; tentatively, D is TRBD1 (6 bases). The CDR3 region is CSYQGYNEKLFF. As DNA, the CDR3 is TGCAGCTATCAGGGGTATAATGAAAAACTGTTTTTT.